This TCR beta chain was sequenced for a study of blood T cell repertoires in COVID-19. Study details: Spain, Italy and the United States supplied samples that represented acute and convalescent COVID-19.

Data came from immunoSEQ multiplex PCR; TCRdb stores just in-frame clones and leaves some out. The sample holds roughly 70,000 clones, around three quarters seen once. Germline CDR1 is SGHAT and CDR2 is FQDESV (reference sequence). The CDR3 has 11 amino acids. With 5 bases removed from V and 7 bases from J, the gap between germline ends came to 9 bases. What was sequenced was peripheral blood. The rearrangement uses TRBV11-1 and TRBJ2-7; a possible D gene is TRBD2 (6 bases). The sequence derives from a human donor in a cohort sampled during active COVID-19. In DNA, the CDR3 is TGTGCCAGCAGCGGGGGGATAGAGCAGTACTTC. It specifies CASSGGIEQYF.